A single sample gave rise to the 5 T cell receptor beta chains below, sequenced in a study of T cells after yellow fever vaccination. TCRdb re-called the 5' RACE reads through MiXCR, storing one row per CDR3 protein. The sample shows 310,000 or so distinct CDR3 sequences, around 6.8% of them seen only once. This sample comprised PBMCs, obtained roughly 47 days after the first yellow fever vaccination. These receptors all stem from a man in his late teens or twenties who received the YFV17D yellow fever vaccine.

This clonotype occurred a few times. The chain is built from TRBV5-1 and TRBJ1-1; D ambiguous. CDR1 SGHRS and CDR2 YFSETQ come from the germline V gene. V lost 0 bases and J 1 base, leaving 10 bases between the germline ends. There are 15 residues in the CDR3. The CDR3 region has the DNA TGCGCCAGCAGCTTGGCCATACAGCCGAACACTGAAGCTTTCTTT. Protein product: CASSLAIQPNTEAFF.

The chain carries TRBV9 and TRBJ2-1, with D perhaps matching TRBD1 (6 bases). Trimming took 3 bases from V and 1 from J, leaving 11 bases between them. The CDR3 length is 15 residues. Germline CDR1 reads SGDLS; CDR2 reads YYNGEE. This CDR3 is CASSEQGVSYNEQFF. CDR3 sequence (DNA): TGTGCCAGCAGCGAACAGGGTGTTTCCTACAATGAGCAGTTCTTC.

This clonotype was seen a handful of times. This rearrangement joins TRBV27 to TRBJ2-1; 8 bases match TRBD2. CDR3 length: 17 residues. Per the germline V gene, CDR1 is MNHEY and CDR2 is SMNVEV (reference sequence). V was pared by 3 bases and J by 7 bases, with 14 bases of the junction left unmatched. DNA for the CDR3: TGTGCCAGCAGTTTGGGAAACCGGGGGGGGGTGGAAAATGAGCAGTTCTTC. Translation gives CASSLGNRGGVENEQFF.

This clonotype has just one count. V usage is TRBV12-3 or TRBV12-4 and J usage is TRBJ1-5; D is possibly TRBD1 (5 bases). V lost 4 bases to trimming and J lost 6 bases, with 13 bases between them. The CDR3 loop spans 14 amino acids. CDR3 sequence (DNA): TGTGCCAGCAGTTCAGGGTATGGGAGTCAGCCCCAGCATTTT. This encodes CASSSGYGSQPQHF.

Regarding this clonotype: It may be a read error: a sequence one base away is much more abundant. The rearrangement uses TRBV7-2 and TRBJ1-2; D is ambiguous. Germline CDR1 reads SGHTA; CDR2 reads FQGNSA. The CDR3 extends over 13 amino acids. CDR3: CASSWTAFYRYTF. CDR3 coding DNA: TGTGCCAGCAGCTGGACGGCTTTCTATCGCTACACCTTC.